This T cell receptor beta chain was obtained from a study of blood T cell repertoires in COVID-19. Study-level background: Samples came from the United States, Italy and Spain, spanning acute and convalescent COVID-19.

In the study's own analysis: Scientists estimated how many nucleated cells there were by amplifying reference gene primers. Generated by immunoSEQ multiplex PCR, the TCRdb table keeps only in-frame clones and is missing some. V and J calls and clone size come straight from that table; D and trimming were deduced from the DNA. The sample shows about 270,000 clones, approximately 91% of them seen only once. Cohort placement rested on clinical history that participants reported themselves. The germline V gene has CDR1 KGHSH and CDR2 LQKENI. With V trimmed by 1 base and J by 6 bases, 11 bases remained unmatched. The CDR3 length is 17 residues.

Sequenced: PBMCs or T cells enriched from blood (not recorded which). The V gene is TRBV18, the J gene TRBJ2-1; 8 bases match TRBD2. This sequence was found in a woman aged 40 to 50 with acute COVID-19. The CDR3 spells CASSPRPSGSNLNEQFF. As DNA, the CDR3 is TGTGCCAGCTCACCACGGCCTAGCGGGTCTAACCTCAATGAGCAGTTCTTC.